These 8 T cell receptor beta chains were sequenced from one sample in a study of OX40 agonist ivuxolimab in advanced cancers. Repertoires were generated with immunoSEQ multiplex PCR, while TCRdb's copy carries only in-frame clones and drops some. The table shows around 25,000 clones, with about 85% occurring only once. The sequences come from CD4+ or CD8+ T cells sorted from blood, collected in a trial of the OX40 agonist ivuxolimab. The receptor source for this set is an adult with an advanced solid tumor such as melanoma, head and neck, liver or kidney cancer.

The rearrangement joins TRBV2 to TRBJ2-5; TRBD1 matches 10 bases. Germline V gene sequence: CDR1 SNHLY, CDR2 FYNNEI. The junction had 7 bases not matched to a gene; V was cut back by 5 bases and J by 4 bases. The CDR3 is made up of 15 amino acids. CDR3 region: CASSPTGGLGETQYF. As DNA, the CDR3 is TGTGCCAGCAGTCCGACAGGGGGCTTGGGAGAGACCCAGTACTTC.

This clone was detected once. The CDR3: CASSLYQGSRGNTIYF. CDR3 nucleotides: TGTGCCAGTAGTCTGTATCAGGGATCGAGGGGAAACACCATATATTTT. This chain uses TRBV19 with TRBJ1-3, with a possible D match to TRBD1 (5 bases). Germline V gene sequence: CDR1 LNHDA, CDR2 SQIVND (reference sequence). The V end was cut by 5 bases, the J end by 4 bases, with 18 bases between. The CDR3 is made up of 16 amino acids. Full variable domain (rest looked up from reference TRBV19 and TRBJ1-3): DGGITQSPKYLFRKEGQNVTLSCEQNLNHDAMYWYRQDPGQGLRLIYYSQIVNDFQKGDIAEGYSVSREKKESFPLTVTSAQKNPTAFYLCASSLYQGSRGNTIYFGEGSWLTVV.

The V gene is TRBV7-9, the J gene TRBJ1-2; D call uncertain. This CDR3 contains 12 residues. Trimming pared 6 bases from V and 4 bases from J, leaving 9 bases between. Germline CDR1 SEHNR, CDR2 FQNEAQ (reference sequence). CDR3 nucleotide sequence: TGTGCCAGCAGTTCAGGTTTCTATGGCTACACCTTC. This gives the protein CASSSGFYGYTF.

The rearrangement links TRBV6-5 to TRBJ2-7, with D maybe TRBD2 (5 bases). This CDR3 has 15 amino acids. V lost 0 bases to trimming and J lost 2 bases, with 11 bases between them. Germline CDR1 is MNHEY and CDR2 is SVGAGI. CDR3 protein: CASSYSTGSTYEQYF. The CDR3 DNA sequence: TGTGCCAGCAGTTACTCTACGGGATCAACCTACGAGCAGTACTTC.

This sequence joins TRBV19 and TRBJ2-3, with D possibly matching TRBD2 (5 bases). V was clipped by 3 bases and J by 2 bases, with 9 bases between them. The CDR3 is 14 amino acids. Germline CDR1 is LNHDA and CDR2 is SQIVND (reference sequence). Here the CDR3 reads CASSIGVDTDTQYF. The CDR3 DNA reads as TGTGCCAGTAGTATCGGGGTCGACACAGATACGCAGTATTTT.

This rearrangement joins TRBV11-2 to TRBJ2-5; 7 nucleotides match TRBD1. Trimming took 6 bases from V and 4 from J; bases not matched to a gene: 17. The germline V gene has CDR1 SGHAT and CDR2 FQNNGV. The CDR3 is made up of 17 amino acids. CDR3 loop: CASSFGTQGPRLETQYF. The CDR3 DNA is TGTGCCAGCAGTTTTGGCACACAGGGGCCACGCCTAGAGACCCAGTACTTC.

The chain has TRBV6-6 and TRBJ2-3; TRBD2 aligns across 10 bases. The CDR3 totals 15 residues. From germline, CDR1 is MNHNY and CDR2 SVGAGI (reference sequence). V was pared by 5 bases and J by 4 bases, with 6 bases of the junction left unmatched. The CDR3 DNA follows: TGTGCCAGCAGTACCGGACTAGCGGTGGCAGATACGCAGTATTTT. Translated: CASSTGLAVADTQYF.

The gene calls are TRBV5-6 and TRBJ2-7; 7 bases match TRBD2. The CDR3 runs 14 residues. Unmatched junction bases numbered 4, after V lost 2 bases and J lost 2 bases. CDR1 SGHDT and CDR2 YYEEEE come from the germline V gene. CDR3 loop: CASSFNGRPYEQYF. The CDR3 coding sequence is TGTGCCAGCAGCTTTAACGGGAGGCCCTACGAGCAGTACTTC.